This T cell receptor beta chain was sequenced during a study of cytomegalovirus exposure and HLA in healthy donors. Both 60 Vbeta primers and 13 Jbeta primers went into the PCR. The assay was immunoSEQ multiplex PCR, and TCRdb's table has in-frame clones only and misses some. The table shows 200,000 to 300,000 clones, with 82% occurring only once. The TCR comes from a woman in her thirties or forties in good health and CMV-seropositive. Sequenced sample: PBMCs.

The CDR3 nucleotides read TGTGCCAGCAGCCAAACTCAGGGCACTGAAGCTTTCTTT. Translating it yields CASSQTQGTEAFF. The V gene is TRBV4-2, the J gene TRBJ1-1; D possibly corresponds to TRBD1 (5 bases). This CDR3 region has 13 residues. Germline V gene data show CDR1 as LGHNA and CDR2 as YNFKEQ. V was shortened by 2 bases and J by 4 bases, with 8 bases between the two germline ends.